The T cell receptor beta chain described here comes from a study of monozygotic twins with inflammatory bowel disease. Each of the TCR libraries took approximately 3,500 ng of total RNA. A template switching step added UMIs, each with a 6-nucleotide sample barcode. One entry per CDR3 protein, without DNA, is what TCRdb gives after re-calling the 5' RACE reads. In all, the sample yields 440,000 or so distinct CDR3 sequences. General study results and limits: Support was lacking for any single strong IBD-associated signal or clonotype.

Turning to this clonotype: Its matching antigen is unknown.

The clonotype was recovered from a human donor with ulcerative colitis or Crohn's disease, or a healthy co-twin of an affected twin (not recorded which). Material for sequencing was blood.

The CDR3 region is CSVSTGTSGRAVYEQFF. V gene TRBV29-1 combines with J gene TRBJ2-1; TCRdb returns TRBD2, unconfirmable since there is no DNA. CDR3 length equals 17 residues. From germline, CDR1 is SQVTM and CDR2 ANQGSEA.